This T cell receptor (beta chain) was sequenced for a study of Ad26.COV2.S vaccination and SARS-CoV-2 variants. Study context: Dosing was one shot or two shots 56 days apart.

Study-level results: Using TCR breadth and depth analyses may have led to underestimated total T cell responses.

Treatment given: 19 received Ad26.COV2.S at low or high dose, single or two shots; several received placebo; per-sample allocation not given. Sample collection was performed on day 63 after the first vaccine or placebo injection. Participants' vaccine, an Ad26 vector, delivered Wuhan-strain SARS-CoV-2 spike. In regard to this clone: What it binds is unknown.

Sequencing used immunoSEQ multiplex PCR; TCRdb keeps in-frame clones, though not all of them. Found here are roughly 700,000 clones, around 89% of them singletons; the top ten hold about 1.5%. This specimen was peripheral blood, taken in a trial of Ad26.COV2.S vaccine versus placebo. The clonotype comes from a person aged 18-60 years who received the Ad26.COV2.S COVID-19 vaccine or a placebo.

CDR3: CASMEGTVGELFF. In nucleotides, the CDR3 is TGCGCCAGCATGGAAGGGACGGTCGGGGAGCTGTTTTTT. J is TRBJ2-2 and V is TRBV10-2; D possibly uses TRBD1 or TRBD2 (5 bases each). The germline V gene has CDR1 WSHSY and CDR2 SAAADI. The CDR3 sequence is 13 residues long. V was trimmed by 7 bases and J by 7 bases, leaving 13 bases between them.